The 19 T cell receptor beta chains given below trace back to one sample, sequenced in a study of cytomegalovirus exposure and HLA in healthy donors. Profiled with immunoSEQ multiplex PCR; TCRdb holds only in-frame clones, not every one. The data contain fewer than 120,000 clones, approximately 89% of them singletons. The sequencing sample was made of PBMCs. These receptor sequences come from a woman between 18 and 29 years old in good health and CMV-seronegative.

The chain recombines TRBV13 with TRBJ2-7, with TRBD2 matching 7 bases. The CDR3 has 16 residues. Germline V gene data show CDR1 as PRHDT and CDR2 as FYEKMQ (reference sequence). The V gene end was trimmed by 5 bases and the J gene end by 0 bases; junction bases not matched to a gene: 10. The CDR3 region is CASSPDGGRVSYEQYF. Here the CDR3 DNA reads TGTGCCAGCAGCCCCGACGGAGGGAGGGTCTCCTACGAGCAGTACTTC.

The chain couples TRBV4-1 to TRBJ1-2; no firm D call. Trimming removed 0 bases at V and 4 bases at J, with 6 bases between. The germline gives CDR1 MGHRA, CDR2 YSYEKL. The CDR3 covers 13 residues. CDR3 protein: CASSQEQSYGYTF. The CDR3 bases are TGCGCCAGCAGCCAAGAACAGAGCTATGGCTACACCTTC.

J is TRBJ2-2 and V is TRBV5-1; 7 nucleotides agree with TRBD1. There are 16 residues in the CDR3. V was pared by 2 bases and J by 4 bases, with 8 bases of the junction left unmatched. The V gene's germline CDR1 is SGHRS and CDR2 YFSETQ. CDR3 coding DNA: TGCGCCAGCAGCTTAAGGGAGACAGGGTCCACCGGGGAGCTGTTTTTT. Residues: CASSLRETGSTGELFF.

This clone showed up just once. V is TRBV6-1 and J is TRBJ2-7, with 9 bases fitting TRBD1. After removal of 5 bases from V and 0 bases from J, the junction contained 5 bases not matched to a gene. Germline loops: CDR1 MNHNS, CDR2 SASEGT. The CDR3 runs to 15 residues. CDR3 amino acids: CASSSQTGGSYEQYF. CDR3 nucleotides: TGTGCCAGCAGTTCCCAGACAGGGGGCTCCTACGAGCAGTACTTC.

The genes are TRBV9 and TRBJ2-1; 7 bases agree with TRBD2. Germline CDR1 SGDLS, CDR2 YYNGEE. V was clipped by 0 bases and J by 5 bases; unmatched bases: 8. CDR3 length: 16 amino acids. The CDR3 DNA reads TGTGCCAGCAGCGTAGATCAAAGCGGGGTCCACAATGAGCAGTTCTTC. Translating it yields CASSVDQSGVHNEQFF.

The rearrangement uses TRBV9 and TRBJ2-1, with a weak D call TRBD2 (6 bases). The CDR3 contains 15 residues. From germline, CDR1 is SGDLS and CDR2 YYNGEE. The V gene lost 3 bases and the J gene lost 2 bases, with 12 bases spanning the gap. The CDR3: CASSEWGTAYNEQFF. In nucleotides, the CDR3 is TGTGCCAGCAGCGAGTGGGGGACTGCCTACAATGAGCAGTTCTTC.

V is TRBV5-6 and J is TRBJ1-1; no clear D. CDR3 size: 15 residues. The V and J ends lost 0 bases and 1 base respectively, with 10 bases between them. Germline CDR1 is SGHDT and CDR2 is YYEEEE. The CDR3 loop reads CASSLGPGGNTEAFF. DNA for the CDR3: TGTGCCAGCAGCTTGGGTCCGGGTGGGAACACTGAAGCTTTCTTT.

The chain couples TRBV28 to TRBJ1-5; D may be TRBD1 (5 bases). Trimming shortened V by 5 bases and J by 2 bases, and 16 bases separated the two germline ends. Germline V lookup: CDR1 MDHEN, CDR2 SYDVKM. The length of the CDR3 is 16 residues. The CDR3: CASSLGARRGNQPQHF. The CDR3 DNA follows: TGTGCCAGCAGTCTAGGGGCCCGAAGGGGCAATCAGCCCCAGCATTTT.

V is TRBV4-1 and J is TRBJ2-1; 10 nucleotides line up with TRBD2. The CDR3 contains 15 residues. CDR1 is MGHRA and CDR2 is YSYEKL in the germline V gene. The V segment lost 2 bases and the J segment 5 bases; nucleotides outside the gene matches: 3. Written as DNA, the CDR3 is TGCGCCAGCAGCCAACCCACTAGCGGGGACAATGAGCAGTTCTTC. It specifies CASSQPTSGDNEQFF.

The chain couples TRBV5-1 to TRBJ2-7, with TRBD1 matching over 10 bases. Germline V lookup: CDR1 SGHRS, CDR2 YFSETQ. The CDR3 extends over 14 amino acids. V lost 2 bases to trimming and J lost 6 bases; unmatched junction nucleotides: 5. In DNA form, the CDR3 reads TGCGCCAGCAGCTTAGGGACAGGGGCCTTCGAGCAGTACTTC. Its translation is CASSLGTGAFEQYF.

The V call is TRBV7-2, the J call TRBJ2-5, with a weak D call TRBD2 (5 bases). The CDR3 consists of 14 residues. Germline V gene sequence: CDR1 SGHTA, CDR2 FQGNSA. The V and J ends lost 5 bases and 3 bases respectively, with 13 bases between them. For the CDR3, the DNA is TGTGCCAGCAGCCGGAGCCTAGCAGAAGAGACCCAGTACTTC. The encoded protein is CASSRSLAEETQYF.

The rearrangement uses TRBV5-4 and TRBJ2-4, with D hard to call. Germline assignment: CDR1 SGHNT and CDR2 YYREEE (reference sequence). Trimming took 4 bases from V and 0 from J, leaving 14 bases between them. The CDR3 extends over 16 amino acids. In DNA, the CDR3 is TGTGCCAGCAGCGCCCGCGGAGAACTAGCCAAAAACATTCAGTACTTC. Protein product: CASSARGELAKNIQYF.

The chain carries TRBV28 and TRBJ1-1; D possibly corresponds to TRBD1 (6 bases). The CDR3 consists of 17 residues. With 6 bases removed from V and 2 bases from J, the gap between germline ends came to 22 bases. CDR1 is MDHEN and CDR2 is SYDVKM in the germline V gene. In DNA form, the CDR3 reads TGTGCCAGCAGACCCCCCCTTTTGGACAGACTTAACACTGAAGCTTTCTTT. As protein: CASRPPLLDRLNTEAFF.

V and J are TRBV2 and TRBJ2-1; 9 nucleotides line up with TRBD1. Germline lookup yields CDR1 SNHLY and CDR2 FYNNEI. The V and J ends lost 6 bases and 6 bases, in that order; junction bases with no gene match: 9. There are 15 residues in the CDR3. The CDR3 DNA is TGTGCCAGCAGGTATTACAGGGGGCAGGGCAATGAGCAGTTCTTC. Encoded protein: CASRYYRGQGNEQFF.

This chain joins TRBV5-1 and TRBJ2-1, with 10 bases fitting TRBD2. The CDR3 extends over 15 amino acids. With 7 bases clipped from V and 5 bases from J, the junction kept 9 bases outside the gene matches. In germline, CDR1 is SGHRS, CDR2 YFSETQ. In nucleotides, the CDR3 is TGCGCCAGCGGACTCCCTAGCGGGGGTAACAATGAGCAGTTCTTC. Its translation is CASGLPSGGNNEQFF.

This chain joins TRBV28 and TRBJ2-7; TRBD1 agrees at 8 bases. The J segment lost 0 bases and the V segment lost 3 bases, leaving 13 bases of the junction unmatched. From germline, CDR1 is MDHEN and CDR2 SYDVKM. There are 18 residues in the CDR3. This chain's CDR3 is CASSLGRGHSRSSYEQYF. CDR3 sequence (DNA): TGTGCCAGCAGTTTGGGCAGGGGGCATTCAAGGAGCTCCTACGAGCAGTACTTC.

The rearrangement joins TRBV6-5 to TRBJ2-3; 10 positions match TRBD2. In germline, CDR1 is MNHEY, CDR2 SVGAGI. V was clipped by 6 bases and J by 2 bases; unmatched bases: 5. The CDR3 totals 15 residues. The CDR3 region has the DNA TGTGCCAGCAGGAAGCGGGGGGGTTACACAGATACGCAGTATTTT. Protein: CASRKRGGYTDTQYF.

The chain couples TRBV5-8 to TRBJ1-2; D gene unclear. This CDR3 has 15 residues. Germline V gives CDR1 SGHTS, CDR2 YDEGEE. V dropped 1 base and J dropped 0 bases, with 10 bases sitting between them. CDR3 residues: CASSLRQMANYGYTF. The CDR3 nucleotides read TGTGCCAGCAGCTTGCGTCAGATGGCTAACTATGGCTACACCTTC.

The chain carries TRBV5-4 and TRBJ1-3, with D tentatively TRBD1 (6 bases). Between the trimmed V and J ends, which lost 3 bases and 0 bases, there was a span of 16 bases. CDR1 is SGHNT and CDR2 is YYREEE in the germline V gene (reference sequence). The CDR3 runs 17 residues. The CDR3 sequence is CASSSHTGFLSGNTIYF. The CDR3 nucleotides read TGTGCCAGCAGCTCGCATACAGGGTTCCTCTCTGGAAACACCATATATTTT.